This T cell receptor (beta chain) was captured by sequencing in a study of T cell clonality in common variable immunodeficiency. The protocol was immunoSEQ multiplex PCR, while the TCRdb copy is restricted to in-frame clones and leaves out a portion. The sample contains some 60,000 clones, none occurring once; over 1.5% lies in the top ten. In this sample, this clone turned up many times. The sequenced material came from peripheral blood mononuclear cells. This receptor was taken from a person between 18 and 69 years old in good health.

The part of the CDR3 DNA that was read is TGCAGTGCCACCCGGGGGACCGGGTCCTACAATGAG. This sequence encodes CSATRGTGSYNE. In full, the CDR3 reads CSATRGTGSYNEQFF. The chain recombines TRBV20-1 with TRBJ2-1; D may be TRBD2 (6 bases). The CDR3 end falls 3 residues outside the read, so it is completed with the germline J gene. Trimming removed 6 bases at V and 1 base at J, with 16 bases between. The CDR3 runs to 15 residues. From germline, CDR1 is DFQATT and CDR2 SNEGSKA (reference sequence).